These T cell receptor beta chains were read from a single sample in a study of CD8 T cells in ankylosing spondylitis. TCRdb reanalysed the 5' RACE reads using MiXCR and keeps one entry per CDR3 protein. The table has more than 60,000 distinct CDR3 sequences, approximately 5% seen once; the top ten hold 2% to 2.5%. The sample consisted of blood, either unsorted or a sorted T cell fraction (not recorded which). All receptors come from a male donor with ankylosing spondylitis or in good health (not recorded which). Each CDR3 is given with its conserved first and last residue. D genes are given only for firm matches. Expanded clones are given a class, and other clones once, few, many or no size at all.

D gene	clone size	V gene	J gene	CDR3 DNA	CDR3 protein
TRBD2	many	TRBV9	TRBJ2-2	TGTGCCAGCAGCCCCGGGGGGACCGGGGAGCTGTTTTTT	CASSPGGTGELFF
TRBD1	many	TRBV10-3	TRBJ2-3	TGTGCCATCTCTCCTGCTTCCGGGACAGGCACAGATACGCAGTATTTT	CAISPASGTGTDTQYF
.	many	TRBV5-4	TRBJ1-1	TGTGCCAGCAGCTTGTCTCTCGGGATGGCTGAAGCTTTCTTT	CASSLSLGMAEAFF
.	many	TRBV10-3	TRBJ1-1	TGTGCCATCAGTGGTGACAGTGAAGCTTTCTTT	CAISGDSEAFF
.	many	TRBV9	TRBJ2-5	TGTGCCAGCAGCGTAGACGGGGTAGGCCAAGAGACCCAGTACTTC	CASSVDGVGQETQYF
.	many	TRBV4-3	TRBJ2-2	TGCGCCAGCAGCCAAGCTGGAGACACCGGGGAGCTGTTTTTT	CASSQAGDTGELFF
.	many	TRBV20-1	TRBJ1-3	TGCAGTGCTAGAGCAGTTTCTGGAAACACCATATATTTT	CSARAVSGNTIYF
.	many	TRBV12-3/TRBV12-4	TRBJ1-6	TGTGCCAGCACCCCTCTAATCCTGTTTAATTCACCCCTCCACTTT	CASTPLILFNSPLHF
TRBD2	.	TRBV7-8	TRBJ2-1	TGTGCCAGCAGCTTGCGGGGACTAGACTACAATGAGCAGTTCTTC	CASSLRGLDYNEQFF
.	many	TRBV9	TRBJ2-3	TGTGCCAGCAGCCTTGTGGACCAGACAGATACGCAGTATTTT	CASSLVDQTDTQYF
.	many	TRBV7-8	TRBJ1-4	TGTGCCAGCAGCTTGCGTAAGGGGAAAAGTGAAAAACTGTTTTTT	CASSLRKGKSEKLFF
.	many	TRBV20-1	TRBJ2-2	TGCAGTGCTAGAGACAGGGTAGTCGGGGAGCTGTTTTTT	CSARDRVVGELFF
TRBD2	many	TRBV5-1	TRBJ2-7	TGCGCCAGCAGCTTGGAGGCTAGCGGGGGGCCCCTGGCAAAGCAGTACTTC	CASSLEASGGPLAKQYF
.	many	TRBV24-1	TRBJ1-5	TGTGCCACCAGTGTGGGGGTGAATCAGCCCCAGCATTTT	CATSVGVNQPQHF
.	many	TRBV20-1	TRBJ2-1	TGCAGTGCTAGAGATCGAAGGAAGCAGGATCACAATGAGCAGTTCTTC	CSARDRRKQDHNEQFF
.	many	TRBV27	TRBJ2-5	TGTGCCAGCAGTTTTAGCAGCCAAGAGACCCAGTACTTC	CASSFSSQETQYF
.	many	TRBV7-3	TRBJ2-7	TGTGCCAGCAGTCCCGACAGCCTCTCCTACGAGCAGTACTTC	CASSPDSLSYEQYF
TRBD2	many	TRBV6-4	TRBJ2-1	TGTGCCAGCAGTGACTTCGGGGGGGCAGATGAGCAGTTCTTC	CASSDFGGADEQFF
TRBD2	many	TRBV6-1	TRBJ2-7	TGTGCCAGCAGGTTTCTAGCGGGGGGCTACGAGCAGTACTTC	CASRFLAGGYEQYF
.	many	TRBV27	TRBJ2-7	TGTGCCAGCAGTTTAAGGGGGGACAGCAACTACGAGCAGTACTTC	CASSLRGDSNYEQYF
.	many	TRBV4-2	TRBJ2-5	TGTGCCAGCAGCCAAGATCAAGAGACCCAGTACTTC	CASSQDQETQYF
TRBD1	.	TRBV12-3/TRBV12-4	TRBJ1-5	TGTGCCAGCAGTTTCGAACCGGGACAGGGAATCAATCAGCCCCAGCATTTT	CASSFEPGQGINQPQHF
.	many	TRBV30	TRBJ2-7	TGTGCCTGGGGCCCACAGGGCTACGAGCAGTACTTC	CAWGPQGYEQYF
.	many	TRBV19	TRBJ1-5	TGTGCCAGTCGGTCCGAGTTGGCGGAGACTTTCAATCAGCCCCAGCATTTT	CASRSELAETFNQPQHF
TRBD2	many	TRBV18	TRBJ2-1	TGTGCCAGCTCCCCCCGGCCGGCGGGAGGTGAGCAGTTCTTC	CASSPRPAGGEQFF
.	many	TRBV20-1	TRBJ2-7	TGCAGTGCCAGAGACCCGACTACTCCCATTTACGAGCAGTACTTC	CSARDPTTPIYEQYF
.	many	TRBV20-1	TRBJ2-1	TGCAGTGCAAGCAAGACCCAAGTTTACAATGAGCAGTTCTTC	CSASKTQVYNEQFF
.	many	TRBV6-6	TRBJ1-5	TGTGCCAGCACGACACAGGGCAATCAGCCCCAGCATTTT	CASTTQGNQPQHF
.	.	TRBV6-1	TRBJ2-7	TGTGCCAGCAGTGGACTTTTCGGGGAGTCCTACGAGCAGTACTTC	CASSGLFGESYEQYF
TRBD1	many	TRBV12-3/TRBV12-4	TRBJ2-1	TGTGCCAGCGGCGGACAGGGCGATAATGAGCAGTTCTTC	CASGGQGDNEQFF
.	.	TRBV6-2/TRBV6-3	TRBJ2-1	TGTGCCAGCAGTTATTACGGCTACAATGAGCAGCCCTTC	CASSYYGYNEQPF
TRBD2	many	TRBV29-1	TRBJ2-1	TGCAGCGTTGAAGATCGGGGGGGGGGCTACGTCAATGAGCAGTTCTTC	CSVEDRGGGYVNEQFF